The 9 T cell receptor beta chains below come from one sample, sequenced in a study of shared clonotypes between healthy human individuals. The protocol was immunoSEQ multiplex PCR, while the TCRdb copy is restricted to in-frame clones and leaves out a portion. This sample has 550,000 to 700,000 clones; 60% to 75% occur once, and the top ten carry 1.5% to 2%. The sequenced sample consisted of memory CD4+ T cells sorted from blood. Specified subset: CD45RA-negative fraction. These receptors were collected from a young woman in good health.

A word on this clone: In the same sample, other DNA sequences code for this CDR3. The rearrangement links TRBV5-1 to TRBJ2-1; D is unclear. V dropped 1 base and J dropped 0 bases, with 8 bases sitting between them. Germline V lookup: CDR1 SGHRS, CDR2 YFSETQ. This CDR3 has 15 residues. Here the CDR3 reads CASSLSSGSYNEQFF. The CDR3 DNA sequence: TGCGCCAGCAGCTTGTCTTCGGGCTCCTACAATGAGCAGTTCTTC.

V and J are TRBV10-3 and TRBJ1-2; perhaps TRBD1 as D (6 bases). Germline CDR1 and CDR2: ENHRY and SYGVKD. The CDR3 contains 17 residues. Trimming shortened V by 1 base and J by 5 bases, and 20 bases separated the two germline ends. The CDR3 coding sequence is TGTGCCATCAGTGAGTATATTTTGTGGACAGCCATTTATGGCTACACCTTC. This codes for CAISEYILWTAIYGYTF.

The chain carries TRBV6-5 and TRBJ2-5; D possibly corresponds to TRBD1 (7 bases). Germline V gene data show CDR1 as MNHEY and CDR2 as SVGAGI. V lost 6 bases, J lost 1 base, and 12 bases lay in between. The CDR3 is 14 amino acids. DNA for the CDR3: TGTGCCAGCAGGGGGGGACAGCTCCAAGAGACCCAGTACTTC. This codes for CASRGGQLQETQYF.

At least ten counts were recorded for this clone. This chain uses TRBV10-3 with TRBJ2-1, with 8 bases fitting TRBD1. The CDR3 length is 12 residues. Germline V gives CDR1 ENHRY, CDR2 SYGVKD. Written as DNA, the CDR3 is TGTGGGACGGGGACAGGCCCCAATGAGCAGTTCTTC. Its protein product is CGTGTGPNEQFF.

This sequence joins TRBV9 and TRBJ2-1, with D hard to call. This CDR3 spans 15 amino acids. In germline, CDR1 is SGDLS, CDR2 YYNGEE. Trimming took 0 bases from V and 4 from J, leaving 11 bases between them. The CDR3 region is CASSVDGHPYNEQFF. CDR3 sequence (DNA): TGTGCCAGCAGCGTAGACGGCCACCCTTACAATGAGCAGTTCTTC.

In this sample, this clone turned up a few times. The chain carries TRBV6-4 and TRBJ2-3, with a weak D call TRBD2 (5 bases). Trimming left V 3 bases short and J 5 bases short, with 9 bases between. Germline CDR1 reads MRHNA; CDR2 reads SNTAGT. CDR3 size: 13 residues. The CDR3, as DNA: TGTGCCAGCAGTGATAGGACTGGAGATACGCAGTATTTT. It translates to CASSDRTGDTQYF.

The chain carries TRBV2 and TRBJ1-1; TRBD1 is a possible D gene (5 bases). The V and J ends lost 3 bases and 5 bases respectively, with 13 bases between them. The germline V gene encodes CDR1 SNHLY and CDR2 FYNNEI. The CDR3 has 14 residues. For the CDR3, the DNA is TGTGCCAGCAGTGACCAGGGTGGGGCGACTGAAGCTTTCTTT. Translated: CASSDQGGATEAFF.

This clone was recorded only once. The chain joins TRBV14 to TRBJ2-7; 8 bases agree with TRBD2. Germline V gene sequence: CDR1 SGHDN, CDR2 FVKESK. Germline trimming cut 3 bases from V and 4 bases from J; bases unmatched to any gene: 11. The CDR3 is made up of 16 amino acids. The CDR3 sequence: CASSHATSGLSYEQYF. Written as DNA, the CDR3 is TGTGCCAGCAGCCATGCAACTAGCGGCCTTTCTTACGAGCAGTACTTC.

The chain uses TRBV6-1 and TRBJ1-5; possible D gene TRBD1, 5 bases. The CDR3 sequence is 17 residues long. Trimming shortened V by 1 base and J by 4 bases, and 17 bases separated the two germline ends. Germline V gene lookup returns CDR1 MNHNS and CDR2 SASEGT. Here the CDR3 reads CASSEDEVRDLNQPQHF. DNA for the CDR3: TGTGCCAGCAGTGAAGACGAAGTCCGGGACCTTAATCAGCCCCAGCATTTT.